This T cell receptor beta chain was retrieved from a study of OX40 agonist ivuxolimab in advanced cancers. The protocol was immunoSEQ multiplex PCR, while the TCRdb copy is restricted to in-frame clones and leaves out a portion. The repertoire holds 70,000 or so clones, with about 86% as singletons. The CDR3 contains 15 residues. Per germline, CDR1 SGHKS and CDR2 YYEKEE (reference sequence). V was clipped by 0 bases and J by 2 bases, with 12 bases between them. Sequenced material: CD4+ or CD8+ T cells sorted from blood, taken in a trial of the OX40 agonist ivuxolimab. The receptor was isolated from an adult with an advanced solid tumor such as melanoma, head and neck, liver or kidney cancer. The rearrangement uses TRBV5-5 and TRBJ2-7; D is unresolved. The CDR3 region has the DNA TGTGCCAGCAGCTTGGTAAGGAAAAGGCCCTACGAGCAGTACTTC. Protein: CASSLVRKRPYEQYF. Complete variable domain (other parts from reference TRBV5-5 and TRBJ2-7): DAGVTQSPTHLIKTRGQQVTLRCSPISGHKSVSWYQQVLGQGPQFIFQYYEKEERGRGNFPDRFSARQFPNYSSELNVNALLLGDSALYLCASSLVRKRPYEQYFGPGTRLTVT.